Listed here are 25 T cell receptor beta chains from one sample, sequenced in a study of T cells in women clearing cervical HPV infection. Produced via immunoSEQ multiplex PCR; TCRdb's table is partial and in-frame only. This sample's table has about 30,000 clones. Source material: blood buffy coat. These receptors were taken from a woman between 18 and 69 years old with a cervical HPV16 infection that either progressed to CIN3+ or cleared (not recorded which).

Points on this clone: The DNA ends 3 residues before the CDR3 does, and the rest of the CDR3 is filled in from the germline J gene. This chain links TRBV5-1 with TRBJ1-4; weak D call: TRBD1 (5 bases). The germline CDR1 and CDR2 sequences are SGHRS and YFSETQ. V lost 8 bases to trimming and J lost 0 bases, with 23 bases between them. This CDR3 comprises 18 residues. The CDR3 is CARPFLRQNHATNEKLFF. CDR3 DNA, as far as it was read: TGCGCCAGGCCCTTCCTTCGACAGAACCATGCAACTAATGAAAAA.

Concerning this clone: Read sequence stops 3 residues before the CDR3 end, and the germline J gene provides the missing end. The gene calls are TRBV19 and TRBJ1-2; D gene uncertain. Germline V gene lookup returns CDR1 LNHDA and CDR2 SQIVND (reference sequence). The CDR3 consists of 16 residues. CDR3 amino acids: CASSTLASSSYNDYTF. The DNA read from the CDR3 is TGTGCCAGTAGTACACTAGCGTCCAGCTCCTACAATGAC.

In regard to this clone: The read terminates 3 residues before the CDR3 end, so the remaining end is supplied by the germline J gene. The V gene is TRBV7-9, the J gene TRBJ2-5; D is possibly TRBD2 (5 bases). V was shortened by 5 bases and J by 5 bases, with 9 bases between the two germline ends. This CDR3 contains 12 residues. Germline V gives CDR1 SEHNR, CDR2 FQNEAQ (reference sequence). The CDR3 bases that were read are TGTGCCAGCAGCCTACTAGGGGAGACC. Its translation: CASSLLGET. The entire CDR3 protein reads CASSLLGETQYF.

Comments on this clone: Read data end 3 residues before the CDR3 end; the end is taken from the germline J gene. V and J are TRBV4-1 and TRBJ1-5; no firm D call. This CDR3 contains 17 residues. Germline-derived CDR1 and CDR2 are MGHRA and YSYEKL. V lost 4 bases, J lost 3 bases, and 19 bases lay in between. The sequenced part of the CDR3 DNA is TGCGCCAGCAGCCCCTCGATGGTTGCTACTTACAATCAGCCC. Translation: CASSPSMVATYNQP. The CDR3 reads in full as CASSPSMVATYNQPQHF.

Notes on this clone: From the germline J gene comes the end of the CDR3, since the read stops 3 residues before it. J is TRBJ2-3 and V is TRBV24-1, with 13 bases lining up with TRBD2. Germline CDR1 reads KGHDR; CDR2 reads SFDVKD. V trimming: 9 bases; J trimming: 1 base; junction bases outside the gene matches: 3. The CDR3 totals 15 residues. CDR3 protein: CATSTSGRGTDTQYF. CDR3 DNA, as far as it was read: TGTGCCACCTCCACTAGCGGGAGGGGCACAGATACG.

In regard to this clone: Read coverage stops 3 residues before the CDR3 terminus; the germline J gene supplies the remainder. The chain has TRBV11-2 and TRBJ2-7, with D perhaps TRBD1 (5 bases). The CDR3 spans 15 residues. The V end was cut by 2 bases, the J end by 4 bases, with 15 bases between. Germline V gene data show CDR1 as SGHAT and CDR2 as FQNNGV. CDR3 bases read: TGTGCCAGCAGCTTATTTGCCCAGGGTGGGTACGAG. Encoded protein: CASSLFAQGGYE. The whole CDR3 protein is CASSLFAQGGYEQYF.

Worth noting for this clone: The read ends 3 residues before the CDR3 terminus; that terminus is restored from the germline J gene. The chain couples TRBV2 to TRBJ2-6; D might be TRBD1 (6 bases). The CDR3 consists of 16 residues. V was shortened by 4 bases and J by 3 bases, with 13 bases between the two germline ends. The V gene's germline CDR1 is SNHLY and CDR2 FYNNEI. The chain's CDR3 is CASSVGTLYGANVLTF. The DNA read from the CDR3 is TGTGCCAGCAGTGTAGGGACACTCTATGGGGCCAACGTC. Complete variable domain (other parts from reference TRBV2 and TRBJ2-6): EPEVTQTPSHQVTQMGQEVILRCVPISNHLYFYWYRQILGQKVEFLVSFYNNEISEKSEIFDDQFSVERPDGSNFTLKIRSTKLEDSAMYFCASSVGTLYGANVLTFGAGSRLTVL.

The CDR3 bases that were read are TGTGCCAGCGCCTCTAGCGGCCACCTGAACAATGAG. This translates into CASASSGHLNNE. The full CDR3 protein reads CASASSGHLNNEQFF. The rearrangement joins TRBV18 to TRBJ2-1; 7 bases line up with TRBD2. Read sequence stops 3 residues before the CDR3 end, and the germline J gene provides the missing end. CDR3 length equals 15 residues. V lost 8 bases, J lost 5 bases, and 12 bases stayed unmatched. Germline V CDR1 and CDR2: KGHSH, LQKENI.

As for this clone: The sequenced fragment ends 3 residues before the CDR3 boundary, so the rest is inferred from the germline J gene. The V and J genes are TRBV20-1 and TRBJ2-1; the D call may be TRBD1 or TRBD2 (5 bases each). Germline assignment: CDR1 DFQATT and CDR2 SNEGSKA (reference sequence). Trimming cost V 3 bases and J 8 bases, with 14 bases left between them. The CDR3 spans 13 residues. CDR3 protein: CSASERGVDEQFF. Partial CDR3 DNA: TGCAGTGCTAGTGAGAGGGGAGTCGATGAG.

For this clone: This specimen includes other DNA sequences encoding the same CDR3. The CDR3 sequence: CASSWGQTNTEAFF. CDR3 bases read: TGTGCCAGCAGCTGGGGACAGACGAACACTGAA. This chain connects TRBV5-6 to TRBJ1-1; 7 nucleotides align to TRBD1. The read is 3 residues too short to cover the CDR3 end, so that end is filled in from the germline J gene. CDR1 is SGHDT, CDR2 YYEEEE, per germline. After removal of 3 bases from V and 1 base from J, the junction contained 3 bases not matched to a gene. This CDR3 has 14 amino acids. Using reference TRBV5-6 and TRBJ1-1 for the parts outside the CDR3, the full variable domain is DAGVTQSPTHLIKTRGQQVTLRCSPKSGHDTVSWYQQALGQGPQFIFQYYEEEERQRGNFPDRFSGHQFPNYSSELNVNALLLGDSALYLCASSWGQTNTEAFFGQGTRLTVV.

About this clone: From the germline J gene comes the end of the CDR3, since the read stops 3 residues before it. The rearrangement joins TRBV7-9 to TRBJ1-6; no reliable D call. Trimming cost V 6 bases and J 7 bases, with 7 bases left between them. This CDR3 comprises 12 residues. The V gene's germline CDR1 is SEHNR and CDR2 FQNEAQ (reference sequence). CDR3 sequence reads: CASSTPNSPLHF. The sequenced CDR3 bases are TGTGCCAGCAGTACTCCAAATTCACCC. The full variable domain, completed using reference TRBV7-9 and TRBJ1-6, is DTGVSQNPRHKITKRGQNVTFRCDPISEHNRLYWYRQTLGQGPEFLTYFQNEAQLEKSRLLSDRFSAERPKGSFSTLEIQRTEQGDSAMYLCASSTPNSPLHFGNGTRLTVT.

The part of the CDR3 DNA that was read is TGCAGTGCTAGAATCACACAGGGCGTTGAG. The encoded protein is CSARITQGVE. In full, the CDR3 is CSARITQGVEQFF. This chain connects TRBV20-1 to TRBJ2-1; TRBD1 might be the D (6 bases). The read halts 3 residues ahead of the CDR3 end, with the missing end drawn from the germline J gene. Germline V CDR1 and CDR2: DFQATT, SNEGSKA (reference sequence). The V and J ends lost 2 bases and 9 bases respectively, with 14 bases between them. CDR3 length: 13 residues.

Of note for this clone: The read halts 3 residues ahead of the CDR3 end, with the missing end drawn from the germline J gene. The chain links TRBV13 to TRBJ2-7; D is possibly TRBD2 (5 bases). Germline CDR1 and CDR2: PRHDT and FYEKMQ (reference sequence). Trimming left V 3 bases short and J 0 bases short, with 9 bases between. The CDR3 totals 14 residues. The sequenced part of the CDR3 DNA is TGTGCCAGCAGCTTGAGCGGCCGCTCCTACGAG. It yields the protein CASSLSGRSYE. The complete CDR3 sequence is CASSLSGRSYEQYF.

Comment on this clone: Read coverage stops 3 residues before the CDR3 terminus; the germline J gene supplies the remainder. The chain recombines TRBV19 with TRBJ1-2; no clear D gene. Germline loops: CDR1 LNHDA, CDR2 SQIVND (reference sequence). This CDR3 spans 12 amino acids. CDR3 sequence reads: CASRNRAEGYTF. The sequenced CDR3 bases are TGTGCCAGTAGGAACAGAGCTGAAGGC.

As to this clone: The read stops 3 residues short of the end of the CDR3; the missing end is completed from the germline J gene. The chain joins TRBV7-9 to TRBJ1-2; the D is unclear. There are 13 residues in the CDR3. Germline CDR1 is SEHNR and CDR2 is FQNEAQ (reference sequence). CDR3 DNA (partial): TGTGCCAGCAGCTTAGGTGAGGTAAATGAC. Protein sequence: CASSLGEVND. The complete CDR3 reads CASSLGEVNDYTF.

To note about this clone: The read terminates 3 residues before the CDR3 end, so the remaining end is supplied by the germline J gene. This chain joins TRBV20-1 and TRBJ2-3; D call uncertain. Per the germline V gene, CDR1 is DFQATT and CDR2 is SNEGSKA (reference sequence). The CDR3 has 13 residues. CDR3 protein: CSARGAVQETQYF. CDR3 bases read: TGCAGTGCTAGAGGGGCAGTTCAAGAGACG.

Regarding this clone: Coverage ceases 3 residues before the CDR3 finishes, and the germline J gene fills in the end. This rearrangement joins TRBV29-1 to TRBJ1-1; D perhaps matches TRBD1 (5 bases). The CDR3 contains 13 residues. Germline V gene data show CDR1 as SQVTM and CDR2 as ANQGSEA. Trimming removed 6 bases from V and 0 bases from J, with 11 bases in between. The CDR3 DNA, read in part, is TGCAGCGTGAGAGGGGTGCTGAACACTGAA. Protein product: CSVRGVLNTE. The complete CDR3 reads CSVRGVLNTEAFF.

Worth noting for this clone: The read gets to within 3 residues of the CDR3 end, and the germline J gene fills in the rest. This rearrangement joins TRBV5-5 to TRBJ2-7; the match to TRBD1 covers 7 bases. The CDR3 is 14 residues long. In germline, CDR1 is SGHKS, CDR2 YYEKEE (reference sequence). With 3 bases clipped from V and 6 bases from J, the junction kept 9 bases outside the gene matches. CDR3 DNA (partial): TGTGCCAGCAGCTCGCCCTATACAGGGGCCGAG. Residues: CASSSPYTGAE. The whole CDR3 region reads CASSSPYTGAEQYF.

Comments on this clone: Sequencing ends 3 residues short of the CDR3 end; the germline J gene provides the rest. The chain combines TRBV7-2 with TRBJ1-2; no reliable D call. This CDR3 region has 14 residues. Germline CDR1 SGHTA, CDR2 FQGNSA. The CDR3 protein is CASSDTVAKNIYTF. The sequenced part of the CDR3 DNA is TGTGCCAGCAGCGATACGGTAGCCAAAAACATC.

As regards this clone: The read ends 3 residues before the CDR3 terminus; that terminus is restored from the germline J gene. This same CDR3 is encoded by further DNA sequences in the sample. V is TRBV6-1 and J is TRBJ1-2; 11 bases map to TRBD1. CDR3 length: 16 amino acids. V shed 0 bases, J shed 5 bases, and the junction held 5 bases outside the gene matches. Germline CDR1 and CDR2: MNHNS and SASEGT. The CDR3: CASSEAGTGGYYGYTF. The DNA read from the CDR3 is TGTGCCAGCAGTGAAGCGGGGACAGGGGGATATTATGGC.

CDR3 sequence: CASSPPRASGLGGTQYF. The CDR3 bases that were read are TGTGCCAGCAGTCCTCCCCGGGCTAGCGGGTTAGGGGGGACG. The V call is TRBV6-2 or TRBV6-3, the J call TRBJ2-3, with 8 positions matching TRBD2. The CDR3 end lies 3 residues beyond the end of the read and is filled in from the germline J gene. Germline V gene lookup returns CDR1 MNHEY and CDR2 SVGEGT. This CDR3 is 17 amino acids long.

Comment on this clone: Coverage ceases 3 residues before the CDR3 finishes, and the germline J gene fills in the end. Additional DNA sequences in this sample encode the identical CDR3. The chain joins TRBV2 to TRBJ2-1; D remains ambiguous. CDR1 SNHLY and CDR2 FYNNEI come from the germline V gene. This CDR3 has 14 residues. Trimming removed 4 bases from V and 5 bases from J, with 12 bases in between. The CDR3 protein is CASSGLARDNEQFF. CDR3 bases read: TGTGCCAGCAGTGGACTGGCGAGAGACAATGAG. Supplemented by reference TRBV2 and TRBJ2-1, the full variable domain reads EPEVTQTPSHQVTQMGQEVILRCVPISNHLYFYWYRQILGQKVEFLVSFYNNEISEKSEIFDDQFSVERPDGSNFTLKIRSTKLEDSAMYFCASSGLARDNEQFFGPGTRLTVL.

Comments on this clone: This same CDR3 is encoded by further DNA sequences in the sample. This CDR3 reads CAWSTRDSGGPGNTIYF. CDR3 DNA, as far as it was read: TGTGCCTGGAGTACCCGGGACTCGGGGGGACCTGGAAACACC. The rearrangement uses TRBV30 and TRBJ1-3; D may be TRBD1 (5 bases). The CDR3 goes on 3 residues after the read ends, and that part is filled in from the germline J gene. With 2 bases removed from V and 2 bases from J, the gap between germline ends came to 19 bases. The CDR3 is 17 residues long. Germline CDR1 reads GTSNPN; CDR2 reads SVGIG (reference sequence).

A remark on this clone: The missing CDR3 end, 3 residues past where the read stops, is filled in from the germline J gene. This chain connects TRBV2 to TRBJ2-5; 7 bases agree with TRBD1. Germline loops: CDR1 SNHLY, CDR2 FYNNEI. CDR3 length: 13 amino acids. After removal of 11 bases from V and 5 bases from J, the junction contained 11 bases not matched to a gene. The CDR3 region is CAGQRGRGETQYF. CDR3 DNA (partial): TGTGCCGGACAAAGGGGGCGCGGGGAGACC.

Of note for this clone: Read coverage stops 3 residues before the CDR3 terminus; the germline J gene supplies the remainder. The rearrangement joins TRBV7-9 to TRBJ2-5; unclear D gene. V gave up 7 bases and J gave up 2 bases, with 14 bases separating them. Per germline, CDR1 SEHNR and CDR2 FQNEAQ (reference sequence). There are 14 residues in the CDR3. CDR3 sequence: CASNPSGGQETQYF. The CDR3 DNA, read in part, is TGTGCCAGCAACCCTTCTGGCGGACAAGAGACC.